This TCR beta chain was recovered during a study of CD8+ T cells in alopecia areata (dated by TCRdb to the late 2010s). In the study overall: Treated patients were enrolled in an open-label pilot trial of oral tofacitinib, 5 to 10 mg twice daily, for moderate-to-severe alopecia areata. Patients stayed on tofacitinib for 6 to 18 months and then had 6 months of follow-up off drug so that delayed response and recurrence could be assessed. In both human patients and the C3H/HeJ mouse model, the study applied high-throughput TCRbeta sequencing to look at T cell clonal expansion in alopecia areata. Scalp tissue and sorted CD4+ and CD8+ peripheral blood T cells from patchy and totalis/universalis alopecia areata patients and from healthy controls were covered by human TCRbeta sequencing. Biopsies were taken from tofacitinib-treated patients at baseline and again at 4 and 24 weeks into treatment, and several of those patients also had a later scalp biopsy. Clonality in the scalp was compared among normal scalp (n=4), patchy alopecia areata scalp (n=8), and alopecia totalis/universalis scalp (n=8). RNA was obtained with the PAXgene miRNA kit for fixed scalp, the miRNeasy kit for PBMCs, and the RNeasy kit for mouse skin. TCRbeta CDR3 regions were amplified by immunoSEQ multiplex PCR with 35 Vbeta forward and 13 Jbeta reverse primers. Here is what the overall study found, with its caveats: Shared TCR sequences between patients were less evident than in mice, which may be partly attributable to HLA diversity in the patient population. Unlike mouse skin, which is dominated by gammadelta T cells, normal human skin has resident alphabeta T cells that are also sequenced, and this complicates analysis of the scalp TCR repertoire. Compared with normal scalp, lesional scalp had higher clonality and more expanded CD8+ clones, particularly in alopecia totalis/universalis, a pattern that suggests antigenic drive.

The CDR3 sequence holds 14 residues, the cysteine and phenylalanine included. Only the CDR3 part of the read is kept: 42 bases, read in frame from the first base. From a lookup of the germline V gene, CDR1 and CDR2 are SNHLY and FYNNEI. The germline V and J ends show losses of 8 bases and 3 bases respectively, and no gene match explains 5 bases of the junction. According to the study, the label for this sample's time point signals: baseline before oral tofacitinib. Lesional scalp punch biopsies and peripheral blood were obtained from alopecia areata patients. After PBMCs were isolated by density centrifugation and stained for CD3, CD4 and CD8, a FACSAria was used to sort CD4+ and CD8+ T cells. The receptor library was made with the immunoSEQ multiplex PCR assay. For TCR sequencing, RNA was extracted from every sample and reverse transcribed into cDNA to serve as template. SuperScript III was used for first-strand cDNA synthesis, primed with a 2:1 mix of oligo-dT and random hexamers. A synthetic immune receptor repertoire was used to gauge amplification bias, and whatever bias remained was removed computationally. The authors' pipeline ran thus. Raw reads were preprocessed to remove errors, and CDR3 was defined according to IMGT conventions as the region from the conserved cysteine to phenylalanine. Clonality was computed by normalizing Shannon entropy by log2 of the number of productive unique TCRs and subtracting the result from 1. Scalp TCRbeta sequences were cross-referenced with sorted blood CD4 and CD8 repertoires so that the CD4 or CD8 identity of scalp clones could be inferred. In TCRdb, the immuneACCESS table is reduced to in-frame sequences with V and J assigned. These tables do not hold every clone; where another copy was compared, an unresolved V gene accounts for under half, and the others remain unexplained. D and trimming were read from the DNA, whereas the V and J calls and clone size are those reported in that table. This sample comprises under 300,000 clones, 67% of them detected only once. The ten largest clones capture 1% to 1.5% of the sample.

Comments on this clone: Its antigen is still unknown. Within one base of it there is no much larger clone, and no base qualities were kept.

This TCR derives from a human donor with alopecia areata. The sequence links TRBV2 to TRBJ2-3, and 10 junctional nucleotides match TRBD2. The starting material was CD4+ T cells sorted from blood, obtained at week 0. The DNA is as follows: TGTGCCAGCGCCCTAGCGGGGGCGACAGATACGCAGTATTTT. This gives the protein CASALAGATDTQYF.